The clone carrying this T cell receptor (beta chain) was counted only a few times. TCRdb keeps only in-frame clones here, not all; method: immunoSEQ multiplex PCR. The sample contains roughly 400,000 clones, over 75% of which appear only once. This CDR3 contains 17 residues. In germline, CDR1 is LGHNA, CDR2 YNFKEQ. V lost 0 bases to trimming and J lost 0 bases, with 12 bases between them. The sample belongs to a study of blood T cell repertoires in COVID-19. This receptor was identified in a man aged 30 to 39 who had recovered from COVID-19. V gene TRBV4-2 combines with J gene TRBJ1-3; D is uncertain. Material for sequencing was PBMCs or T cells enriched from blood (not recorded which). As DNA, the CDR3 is TGTGCCAGCAGCCAAGATATCCAGCGACTCTCTGGAAACACCATATATTTT. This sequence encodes CASSQDIQRLSGNTIYF.